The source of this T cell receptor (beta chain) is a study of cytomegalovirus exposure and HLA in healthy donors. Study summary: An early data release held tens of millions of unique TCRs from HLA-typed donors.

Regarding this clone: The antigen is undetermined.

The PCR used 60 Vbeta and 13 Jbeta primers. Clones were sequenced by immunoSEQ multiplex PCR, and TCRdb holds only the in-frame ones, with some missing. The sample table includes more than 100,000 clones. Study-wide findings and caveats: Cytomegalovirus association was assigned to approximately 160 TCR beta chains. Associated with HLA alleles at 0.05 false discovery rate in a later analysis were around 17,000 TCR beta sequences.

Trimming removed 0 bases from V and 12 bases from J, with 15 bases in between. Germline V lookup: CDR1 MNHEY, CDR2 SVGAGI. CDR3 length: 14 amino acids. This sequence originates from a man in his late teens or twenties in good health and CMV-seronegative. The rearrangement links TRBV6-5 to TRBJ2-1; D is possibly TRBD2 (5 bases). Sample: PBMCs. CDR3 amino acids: CASSYSGLLEGQFF. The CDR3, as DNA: TGTGCCAGCAGTTACTCAGGGTTACTTGAGGGGCAGTTCTTC.